This is a list of T cell receptor beta chains from one sample in a study of low-dose radiotherapy and immunotherapy resistance in tumors. Using its own MiXCR run on the reads, TCRdb lists one record per CDR3 protein. Among about 82,000 distinct CDR3 sequences listed, approximately 17% were seen once. The sample was PBMCs, taken before treatment. The receptors were sampled from a male donor with prostate cancer. Both conserved end residues are part of each CDR3. The D gene is left open where the match is weak. A clone size is listed for some rows: how often the clone was seen (once, few, many), or a class if it is expanded.

V gene	D gene	J gene	clone size	CDR3 protein	CDR3 DNA
TRBV24-1	TRBD2	TRBJ2-3	few	CATSELGTSGSTDTQYF	TGTGCCACCAGTGAACTCGGGACTAGCGGGAGCACAGATACGCAGTATTTT
TRBV27	NA	TRBJ2-6	many	CASPRNGGHYSGANVLTF	TGTGCCAGCCCACGAAACGGGGGACATTACTCTGGGGCCAACGTCCTGACTTTC
TRBV27	TRBD2	TRBJ2-3	many	CASSFLVSAGVIDTQYF	TGTGCCAGCAGTTTTCTCGTATCGGCGGGGGTAATAGATACGCAGTATTTT
TRBV6-1	TRBD1	TRBJ2-7	many	CASSRGLEYEQYF	TGTGCCAGCAGCAGGGGGCTGGAGTACGAGCAGTACTTC
TRBV20-1	TRBD2	TRBJ2-1	many	CSAREGTSGGYEQFF	TGCAGTGCTAGAGAAGGGACTAGCGGGGGCTATGAGCAGTTCTTC
TRBV21-1	NA	TRBJ2-3	many	CASSKSGGGGDTQYF	TGTGCCAGCAGCAAGTCGGGCGGGGGCGGGGATACGCAGTATTTT
TRBV9	NA	TRBJ2-1	many	CASSADPGGYPQQFF	TGTGCCAGCAGCGCTGACCCCGGGGGCTACCCCCAGCAGTTCTTC
TRBV11-3	NA	TRBJ2-1	few	CASSLLGRGEQFF	TGTGCCAGCAGCTTGTTGGGGCGGGGTGAGCAGTTCTTC
TRBV9	NA	TRBJ2-1	many	CASSVGTVQGNEQFF	TGTGCCAGCAGCGTAGGGACAGTCCAGGGCAATGAGCAGTTCTTC
TRBV20-1	NA	TRBJ2-2	few	CSAVRGRNTGELFF	TGCAGTGCCGTCCGGGGGCGAAACACCGGGGAGCTGTTTTTT
TRBV30	NA	TRBJ2-1	many	CASSRGSGFYNEQFF	TGTGCCTCGTCTCGGGGTAGCGGCTTCTACAATGAGCAGTTCTTC
TRBV6-5	NA	TRBJ1-1	many	CASSYYSNTEAFF	TGTGCCAGCAGTTACTACTCCAACACTGAAGCTTTCTTT
TRBV5-1	NA	TRBJ1-1	many	CASSTDSMNTEAFF	TGCGCCAGCAGCACTGACAGCATGAACACTGAAGCTTTCTTT
TRBV7-2	TRBD1	TRBJ2-1	many	CASSSQGVGNEQFF	TGTGCCAGCAGCTCACAGGGGGTGGGCAATGAGCAGTTCTTC
TRBV6-1	TRBD1	TRBJ2-2	many	CASRDGQGSTGELFF	TGTGCCAGCAGAGATGGACAGGGTTCCACCGGGGAGCTGTTTTTT
TRBV7-9	NA	TRBJ1-1	many	CASSLNDGQQEAFF	TGTGCCAGCAGCTTAAACGACGGACAGCAAGAAGCTTTCTTT
TRBV7-8	NA	TRBJ2-4	many	CASSLMNNPTGKNIQYF	TGTGCCAGCAGCTTAATGAATAACCCGACGGGGAAAAACATTCAGTACTTC
TRBV10-2	NA	TRBJ2-2	few	CASSEMRNTGELFF	TGCGCCAGCAGTGAGATGCGGAACACCGGGGAGCTGTTTTTT
TRBV20-1	NA	TRBJ1-6	many	CSAVESKGNSPLHF	TGCAGTGCTGTAGAGAGTAAGGGCAATTCACCCCTCCACTTT
TRBV30	TRBD2	TRBJ2-5	few	CAWSGLAGAVETQYF	TGTGCCTGGAGTGGACTAGCGGGAGCCGTAGAGACCCAGTACTTC
TRBV30	TRBD2	TRBJ2-3	NA	CAWKREVADTQYF	TGTGCCTGGAAGCGGGAGGTGGCAGATACGCAGTATTTT
TRBV6-1	NA	TRBJ2-7	many	CAISDGGREIYEQYF	TGTGCCATCAGTGACGGTGGCAGGGAGATCTACGAGCAGTACTTC
TRBV29-1	NA	TRBJ1-2	NA	CSGHTNYGYTF	TGCAGCGGCCACACCAACTATGGCTACACCTTC
TRBV3-1	NA	TRBJ1-6	many	CASSQGLKNNSPLHF	TGTGCCAGCAGCCAAGGACTGAAAAATAATTCACCCCTCCACTTT
TRBV4-1	NA	TRBJ2-3	many	CASSQDLGGVSTDTQYF	TGCGCCAGCAGCCAAGATCTTGGAGGAGTAAGCACAGATACGCAGTATTTT
TRBV7-3	NA	TRBJ1-2	many	CASPRWYGYTF	TGTGCCAGTCCCAGATGGTATGGCTACACCTTC
TRBV19	TRBD2	TRBJ2-7	many	CASSIQAGVTYEQYF	TGTGCCAGTAGTATTCAAGCGGGAGTAACCTACGAGCAGTACTTC
TRBV11-1	NA	TRBJ2-3	few	CASSFGATADTQYF	TGTGCCAGCAGCTTTGGGGCGACGGCAGATACGCAGTATTTT
TRBV6-6	TRBD2	TRBJ2-3	many	CASSYSPKPGTSGRAAADTQYF	TGTGCCAGCAGTTACTCTCCTAAGCCCGGGACTAGCGGGAGGGCCGCTGCAGATACGCAGTATTTT
TRBV7-2	TRBD2	TRBJ2-5	many	CASSGTGGQETQYF	TGTGCCAGCAGCGGAACGGGGGGGCAAGAGACCCAGTACTTC
TRBV7-9	NA	TRBJ2-5	many	CAFSWGSQETQYF	TGTGCCTTCTCGTGGGGCAGCCAAGAGACCCAGTACTTC
TRBV5-4	NA	TRBJ1-1	many	CASSLKTGNTEAFF	TGTGCCAGCAGCTTGAAGACGGGGAACACTGAAGCTTTCTTT
TRBV12-3/TRBV12-4	TRBD2	TRBJ2-7	many	CASSLAPVAGYEQYF	TGTGCCAGCAGTTTAGCGCCGGTAGCGGGGTACGAGCAGTACTTC
TRBV5-1	TRBD1	TRBJ2-1	NA	CASSPTGTGINEQFF	TGCGCCAGCAGCCCGACCGGGACAGGCATCAATGAGCAGTTCTTC
TRBV11-2	NA	TRBJ1-6	NA	CASSAQGPDNSPLHF	TGTGCCAGCAGCGCACAGGGACCGGATAATTCACCCCTCCACTTT
TRBV20-1	NA	TRBJ1-5	many	CSATPADSHQPQHF	TGCAGTGCAACCCCGGCGGACAGCCATCAGCCCCAGCATTTT
TRBV30	TRBD1	TRBJ1-4	many	CAWGQGTNEKLFF	TGTGCCTGGGGACAGGGGACTAATGAAAAACTGTTTTTT
TRBV6-5	TRBD1	TRBJ1-1	many	CASSWDRRSTEAFF	TGTGCCAGCAGTTGGGACAGACGCTCGACTGAAGCTTTCTTT
TRBV6-2/TRBV6-3	NA	TRBJ2-5	many	CASSPRMQTQYF	TGTGCCAGCAGCCCCCGGATGCAGACCCAGTACTTC
TRBV6-2/TRBV6-3	NA	TRBJ1-1	many	CASSEAASLFEAFF	TGTGCCAGCAGTGAGGCCGCTTCCCTATTTGAAGCTTTCTTT
TRBV7-3	TRBD1	TRBJ2-6	many	CASSRGQLLSGANVLTF	TGTGCCAGCAGCCGGGGACAGCTCCTCTCTGGGGCCAACGTCCTGACTTTC